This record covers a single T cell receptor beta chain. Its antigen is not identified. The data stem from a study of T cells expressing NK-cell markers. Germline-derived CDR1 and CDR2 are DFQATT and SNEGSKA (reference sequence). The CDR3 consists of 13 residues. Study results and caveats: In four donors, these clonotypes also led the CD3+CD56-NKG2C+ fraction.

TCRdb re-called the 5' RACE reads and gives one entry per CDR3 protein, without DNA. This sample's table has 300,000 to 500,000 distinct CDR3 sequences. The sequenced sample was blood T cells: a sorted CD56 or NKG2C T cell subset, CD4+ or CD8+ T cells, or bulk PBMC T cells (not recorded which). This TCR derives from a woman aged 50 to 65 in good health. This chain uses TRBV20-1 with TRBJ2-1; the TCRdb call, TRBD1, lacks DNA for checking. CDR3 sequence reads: CSPNTGTYNEQFF.